Presented here are 22 T cell receptor beta chains from one specimen sequenced in a study of T-cell memory formation after mild COVID-19. TCRdb re-analysed the 5' RACE reads in MiXCR, keeping a single row per CDR3 protein. The sample shows approximately 390,000 distinct CDR3 sequences, more than 15% of them seen only once. The specimen was PBMCs or a T cell subset sorted from them (not recorded which). The receptors come from a man aged 18 to 29 who had mild COVID-19 (a few samples of this study predate the infection). Cell type and time point are not known.

This chain connects TRBV4-1 to TRBJ2-4; 10 bases are a match to TRBD2. The CDR3 has 19 amino acids. Germline V gene lookup returns CDR1 MGHRA and CDR2 YSYEKL. Unmatched junction bases numbered 8, after V lost 0 bases and J lost 0 bases. CDR3: CASSQDGLAVTIAKNIQYF. CDR3 coding DNA: TGCGCCAGCAGCCAAGATGGACTAGCGGTGACGATAGCCAAAAACATTCAGTACTTC.

The CDR3 reads CASSRSGLGTDTQYF. The CDR3 DNA sequence: TGTGCCAGCAGCCGTAGCGGGCTGGGGACAGATACGCAGTATTTT. V gene TRBV7-2 combines with J gene TRBJ2-3, with 7 bases matching TRBD2. CDR3 length: 15 amino acids. The V and J ends lost 5 bases and 3 bases, in that order; junction bases with no gene match: 8. Germline lookup yields CDR1 SGHTA and CDR2 FQGNSA.

This clonotype has only a few counts. The chain is built from TRBV6-5 and TRBJ1-2; 7 bases map to TRBD1. With 6 bases clipped from V and 2 bases from J, the junction kept 6 bases outside the gene matches. Per the germline V gene, CDR1 is MNHEY and CDR2 is SVGAGI. This CDR3 comprises 14 residues. In DNA, the CDR3 is TGTGCCAGCAGCATGACAGGGAAGAACTATGGCTACACCTTC. Translation: CASSMTGKNYGYTF.

This chain connects TRBV9 to TRBJ2-1; D is tentatively TRBD1 or TRBD2 (5 bases each). CDR1 and CDR2 (germline): SGDLS, YYNGEE. Trimming pared 3 bases from V and 5 bases from J, leaving 15 bases between. The CDR3 is made up of 15 amino acids. The CDR3, as DNA: TGTGCCAGCAGCGACTCCGGGACGTATCACAATGAGCAGTTCTTC. Encoded protein: CASSDSGTYHNEQFF.

CDR3 sequence (DNA): TGTGCCAGCAGTGACTATAGGTACGAGCAGTACGTC. Amino acid sequence: CASSDYRYEQYV. The gene calls are TRBV6-1 and TRBJ2-7; D unresolved. The CDR3 length is 12 residues. Trimming cost V 3 bases and J 4 bases, with 7 bases left between them. The germline CDR1 and CDR2 sequences are MNHNS and SASEGT.

This chain connects TRBV3-2 to TRBJ2-7. TRBV3-2 corresponds to a pseudogene. The CDR3 runs 9 residues. The CDR3 is CASSPKPNV. The CDR3 coding sequence is TGTGCCAGCAGCCCCAAACCGAACGTC.

This rearrangement joins TRBV7-2 to TRBJ1-5; D unclear. This CDR3 region has 17 residues. Trimming took 1 base from V and 5 from J, leaving 18 bases between them. Germline-derived CDR1 and CDR2 are SGHTA and FQGNSA. The CDR3 region is CASSLGPVSQHHQPQHF. As DNA, the CDR3 is TGTGCCAGCAGCTTAGGCCCCGTTTCTCAGCACCATCAGCCCCAGCATTTT.

A remark on this clonotype: Compared with germline, one end of the junction differs, possibly owing to a read error. This chain uses TRBV7-7 with TRBJ2-1; 7 bases map to TRBD1. Germline loops: CDR1 SSHAT, CDR2 FNYEAQ (reference sequence). This CDR3 region has 16 residues. The CDR3 coding sequence is TGTGCTAGCAGCCGCGACACGGGACAGAGCTACAATGAGCAGTTCTTC. Protein product: CASSRDTGQSYNEQFF.

The chain recombines TRBV24-1 with TRBJ2-7, with a possible D match to TRBD1 (5 bases). Trimming left V 9 bases short and J 6 bases short, with 32 bases between. The germline gives CDR1 KGHDR, CDR2 SFDVKD. The CDR3 totals 18 residues. DNA of the CDR3: TGTGCCACCCTCGAACAGGACCCCTTCCGAGTCGGGTCGAGCGAGCAGTACTTC. It translates to CATLEQDPFRVGSSEQYF.

This clonotype was seen many times. V gene TRBV5-6 combines with J gene TRBJ2-3; 10 nucleotides align to TRBD2. V dropped 0 bases and J dropped 0; count of bases not matched to a gene: 10. The CDR3 consists of 19 residues. CDR1 is SGHDT, CDR2 YYEEEE, per germline. The CDR3 DNA is TGTGCCAGCAGCTTGGCGCGGCTAGCGGGGGAACCTAGCACAGATACGCAGTATTTT. Amino acid sequence: CASSLARLAGEPSTDTQYF.

V usage is TRBV6-6 and J usage is TRBJ1-2; D is undetermined. Trimming took off 2 bases at V and 0 bases at J, with 7 bases between the two ends. The V gene's germline CDR1 is MNHNY and CDR2 SVGAGI (reference sequence). The CDR3 contains 14 residues. CDR3: CASSYQIPNYGYTF. CDR3 bases: TGTGCCAGCAGTTACCAGATACCTAACTATGGCTACACCTTC.

The V and J genes are TRBV10-3 and TRBJ2-7, with D unresolved. The CDR3 totals 12 residues. Germline V CDR1 and CDR2: ENHRY, SYGVKD. V gave up 5 bases and J gave up 0 bases, with 5 bases separating them. The CDR3 bases are TGTGCCATCAGTCAGGACTCCTACGAGCAGTACTTC. This encodes CAISQDSYEQYF.

This clonotype was seen only a few times. The genes are TRBV6-2 or TRBV6-3 and TRBJ1-1; D is possibly TRBD1 (6 bases). This CDR3 spans 17 amino acids. CDR1 is MNHEY, CDR2 SVGEGT, per germline. V was trimmed by 7 bases and J by 3 bases, leaving 24 bases between them. Here the CDR3 DNA reads TGTGCCAGCATCTACGACATCCCCAGGGGCGAATACACTGAAGCTTTCTTT. This sequence encodes CASIYDIPRGEYTEAFF.

This clonotype was detected only a few times. The chain joins TRBV15 to TRBJ2-3, with D possibly TRBD1 on 5 matching bases. V was pared by 0 bases and J by 5 bases, with 6 bases between. CDR3 size: 13 residues. CDR1 is LNHNV and CDR2 is YYDKDF in the germline V gene (reference sequence). This chain's CDR3 is CATSREGLDTQYF. The DNA for the CDR3 is TGTGCCACCAGCAGAGAGGGGCTAGATACGCAGTATTTT.

The chain links TRBV9 to TRBJ2-2, with a tentative D call TRBD2 (5 bases). This CDR3 has 15 residues. V was pared by 0 bases and J by 5 bases, with 11 bases between. From germline, CDR1 is SGDLS and CDR2 YYNGEE. CDR3 bases: TGTGCCAGCAGCGTAGTTGGCAGGAGGACCGGGGAGCTGTTTTTT. It specifies CASSVVGRRTGELFF.

CDR3: CASSLTGDQETQYF. The CDR3 DNA is TGTGCCAGCAGCCTAACAGGGGATCAAGAGACCCAGTACTTC. V usage is TRBV6-5 and J usage is TRBJ2-5, with 7 bases fitting TRBD1. CDR3 length: 14 amino acids. V lost 6 bases and J lost 2; bases outside the gene matches: 6. Germline lookup yields CDR1 MNHEY and CDR2 SVGAGI.

There are a few counts of this clonotype. Here the CDR3 reads CASSQLGRYEQYF. CDR3 DNA: TGTGCCAGCAGCCAACTAGGACGTTACGAGCAGTACTTC. This chain uses TRBV13 with TRBJ2-7, with D maybe TRBD2 (5 bases). The V end was cut by 5 bases, the J end by 4 bases, with 12 bases between. This CDR3 spans 13 amino acids. Germline V gives CDR1 PRHDT, CDR2 FYEKMQ (reference sequence).

This clonotype was observed a few times. This chain joins TRBV19 and TRBJ2-7; tentatively, D is TRBD2 (5 bases). Germline V gene lookup returns CDR1 LNHDA and CDR2 SQIVND (reference sequence). The CDR3 loop spans 13 amino acids. Trimming left V 8 bases short and J 7 bases short, with 18 bases between. The CDR3 DNA is TGTGCCAGTTCCCGGGGTTCCTTGACGGAGCAGTACTTC. Translation: CASSRGSLTEQYF.

This clonotype was counted a few times. V is TRBV6-5 and J is TRBJ2-1; 9 nucleotides line up with TRBD2. CDR3 length: 15 residues. CDR1 is MNHEY, CDR2 SVGAGI, per germline. Trimming took 7 bases from V and 3 from J; bases not matched to a gene: 7. The CDR3 protein is CASTPTSGHYNEQFF. CDR3 nucleotides: TGTGCCAGCACCCCGACTAGCGGTCACTACAATGAGCAGTTCTTC.

In DNA form, the CDR3 reads TGCAGCGTTGAGGACCAAGAGACCCAGTACTTC. Translation gives CSVEDQETQYF. The chain uses TRBV29-1 and TRBJ2-5; D ambiguous. CDR3 length equals 11 residues. Germline V gives CDR1 SQVTM, CDR2 ANQGSEA. V was cut by 3 bases and J by 0 bases, with 2 bases left in between.

This clonotype has only a few counts. The V call is TRBV28, the J call TRBJ2-5; 9 nucleotides align to TRBD1. The V and J ends lost 4 bases and 5 bases, in that order; junction bases with no gene match: 8. The germline gives CDR1 MDHEN, CDR2 SYDVKM. This CDR3 region has 15 residues. The CDR3 DNA is TGTGCCAGCAGTTCTCCCGGGACAGGGCACGAGACCCAGTACTTC. Translating gives CASSSPGTGHETQYF. The whole variable domain, filled in from reference TRBV28 and TRBJ2-5, reads DVKVTQSSRYLVKRTGEKVFLECVQDMDHENMFWYRQDPGLGLRLIYFSYDVKMKEKGDIPEGYSVSREKKERFSLILESASTNQTSMYLCASSSPGTGHETQYFGPGTRLLVL.

This clonotype turned up a few times. The V and J genes are TRBV28 and TRBJ2-2, with no clear D. V lost 3 bases and J lost 6, with 8 bases in between. This CDR3 is built from 13 residues. CDR1 is MDHEN and CDR2 is SYDVKM in the germline V gene. CDR3 coding DNA: TGTGCCAGCAGTTTGTCGTCCCCCGGGGAGCTGTTTTTT. This gives the protein CASSLSSPGELFF.